Reported below is one T cell receptor beta chain. CDR1 and CDR2 from the germline V gene are KGHDR and SFDVKD. V lost 7 bases, J lost 5 bases, and 2 bases stayed unmatched. The length of the CDR3 is 13 residues. The source of the sample is a study of blood T cell repertoires in COVID-19. This table comes from immunoSEQ multiplex PCR, and its TCRdb copy is limited to in-frame clones, with some not included. Found here are some 150,000 clones, approximately 87% of them singletons; the top ten hold approximately 11%. The chain carries TRBV24-1 and TRBJ2-1; 9 bases match TRBD2. Sequencing was done on a sample of peripheral blood. This receptor was taken from a woman aged 55-69 years with COVID-19, enrolled during active disease. As DNA, the CDR3 is TGTGCCACCAGAGCTAGCGGGGACAATGAGCAGTTCTTC. It specifies CATRASGDNEQFF.